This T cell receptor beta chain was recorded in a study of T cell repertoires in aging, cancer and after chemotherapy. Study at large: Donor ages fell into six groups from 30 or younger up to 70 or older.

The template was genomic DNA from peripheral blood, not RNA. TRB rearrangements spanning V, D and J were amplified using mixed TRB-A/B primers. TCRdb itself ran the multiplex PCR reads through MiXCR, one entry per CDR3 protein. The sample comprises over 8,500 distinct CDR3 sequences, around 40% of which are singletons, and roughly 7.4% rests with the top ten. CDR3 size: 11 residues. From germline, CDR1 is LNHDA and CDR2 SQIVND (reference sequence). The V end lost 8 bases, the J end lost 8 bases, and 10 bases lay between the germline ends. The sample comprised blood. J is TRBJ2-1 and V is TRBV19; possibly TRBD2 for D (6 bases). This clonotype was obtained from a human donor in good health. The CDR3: CASQGGDEQFF. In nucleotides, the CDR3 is TGTGCCAGTCAGGGAGGCGATGAGCAGTTCTTC.